This is a list of T cell receptor beta chains from one sample in a study of T cells after somatic rescue of genetic block. Repertoires were generated with immunoSEQ multiplex PCR, while TCRdb's copy carries only in-frame clones and drops some. There are several thousand clones in the sample; 65% to 90% occur only once, and about 25% lies in the top ten. Sequences were obtained from peripheral blood mononuclear cells (PBMCs). The receptor set was obtained from a boy younger than 18. Both conserved end residues are part of each CDR3. The D gene is left open where the match is weak.

CDR3nt,CDR3aa,j_gene,v_gene,d_gene
TGTGCCACCAGCAGAGATCTCCGGGCCGGGGAGCTGTTTTTT,CATSRDLRAGELFF,TRBJ2-2,TRBV15,.
TGTGCCAGCAGTGAATCCCGGTGGCGAGGGGGCACAGATACGCAGTATTTT,CASSESRWRGGTDTQYF,TRBJ2-3,TRBV6-1,.
TGTGCCAGCCTTGGGACAGCCAGCTCCTACGAGCAGTACTTC,CASLGTASSYEQYF,TRBJ2-7,TRBV27,TRBD1
TGCGCCAGCAGCTTGGACAGGGGGCTTTGGAACACTGAAGCTTTCTTT,CASSLDRGLWNTEAFF,TRBJ1-1,TRBV5-1,TRBD1
TGTGCCAGCAGCGTAGGAGGTCACGGGCGCGCCTACGAGCAGTACTTC,CASSVGGHGRAYEQYF,TRBJ2-7,TRBV9,.
TGTGCCAGCAGCCCCGGGGGTGGTCAGTACTTC,CASSPGGGQYF,TRBJ2-4,TRBV7-9,.
TGCGCCAGCAGCCAAATCTTAGGAGGTTATGGCTACACCTTC,CASSQILGGYGYTF,TRBJ1-2,TRBV4-3,.
TGCGCCAGCAGCCAAGATCACATCCTGGGGTCCTATAATTCACCCCTCCACTTT,CASSQDHILGSYNSPLHF,TRBJ1-6,TRBV4-3,.
TGTGCCAGCAGCCAGGCCCATGGAGTCAATCAGTACAATGAGCAGTTCTTC,CASSQAHGVNQYNEQFF,TRBJ2-1,TRBV4-2,.
TGTGCCAGCAGCTTAGCCGTTTCCCCCTATGGCTACACCTTC,CASSLAVSPYGYTF,TRBJ1-2,TRBV7-9,.